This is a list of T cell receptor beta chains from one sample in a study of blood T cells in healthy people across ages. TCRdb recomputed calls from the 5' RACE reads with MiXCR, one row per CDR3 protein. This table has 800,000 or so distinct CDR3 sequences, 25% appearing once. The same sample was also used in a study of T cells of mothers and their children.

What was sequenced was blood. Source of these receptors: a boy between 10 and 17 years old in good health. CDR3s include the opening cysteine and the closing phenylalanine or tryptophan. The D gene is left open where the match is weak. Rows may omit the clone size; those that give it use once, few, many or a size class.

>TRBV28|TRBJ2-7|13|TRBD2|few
TGTGCCAGCATAACTAGCGACTCCTACGAGCAGTACTTC
CASITSDSYEQYF
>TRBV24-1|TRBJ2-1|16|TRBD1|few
TGTGCCACCGGGACGAACAGGGGCCGAACCTACAATGAGCAGTTCTTC
CATGTNRGRTYNEQFF
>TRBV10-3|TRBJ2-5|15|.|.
TGTGCCATCAGTGAGTTTGAGAGGGGGAGAGAGACCCAGTACTTC
CAISEFERGRETQYF
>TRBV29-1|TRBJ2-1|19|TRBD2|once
TGCAGCGTTGAAGGGCTAGCGGGAGGCCCGCGATCGTCCTACAATGAGCAGTTCTTC
CSVEGLAGGPRSSYNEQFF
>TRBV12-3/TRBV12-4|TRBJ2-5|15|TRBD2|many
TGTGCCAGCAGTCCTAGACTAGCGGGAGAAGAGACCCAGTACTTC
CASSPRLAGEETQYF
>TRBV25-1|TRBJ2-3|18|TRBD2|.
TGTGCCAGCAGTGTCACCCTAGCGGGAGCGGTGAATCGGGATACGCAGTATTTT
CASSVTLAGAVNRDTQYF
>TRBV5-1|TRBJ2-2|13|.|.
TGCGCCAGCAGCTTGGTCGAGACCGGGGAGCTGTTTTTT
CASSLVETGELFF
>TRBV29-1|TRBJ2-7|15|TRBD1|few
TGCAGCGTTGAAGGCAGAGGACAGGGGATCTACGAGCAGTACTTC
CSVEGRGQGIYEQYF
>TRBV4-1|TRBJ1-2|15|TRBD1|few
TGCGCCAGCAGCCAAGTAGGGGGCAGGGTGGTTGGCTACACCTTC
CASSQVGGRVVGYTF
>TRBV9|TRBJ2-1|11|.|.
TGTGCCAGCGGTCGGGGTGCTGAGCAGTTCTTC
CASGRGAEQFF
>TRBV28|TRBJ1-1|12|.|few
TGTGCCAGCAGTTTGGCCCCAAGCCTAGCTTTCTTT
CASSLAPSLAFF
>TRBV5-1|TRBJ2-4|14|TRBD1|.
TGCGCCAGCAGCTCTGGGCTACTTCAGGGGGTTCGGTACTTC
CASSSGLLQGVRYF
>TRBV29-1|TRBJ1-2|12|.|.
TGCAGCGTGCCGGGCTCCTCCTATGGCTACACCTTC
CSVPGSSYGYTF
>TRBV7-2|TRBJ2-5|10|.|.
TGTGCCAGCAGCTTATTGGGCTTGTTCTTC
CASSLLGLFF
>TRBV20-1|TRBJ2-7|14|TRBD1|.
TGCAGTGCTACACGGACAGGCGTCCCCTGCGAGCAGTACTTC
CSATRTGVPCEQYF
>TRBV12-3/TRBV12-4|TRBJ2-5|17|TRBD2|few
TGTGCCAGCAGTTTAGTCCTAGCGGGAGGATCGCAAGAGACCCAGTACTTC
CASSLVLAGGSQETQYF
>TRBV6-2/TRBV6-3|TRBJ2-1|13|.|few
TGTGCCAGCACCAAGGGAGTAATCAATGAGCAGTTCTTC
CASTKGVINEQFF
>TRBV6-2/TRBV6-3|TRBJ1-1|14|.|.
TGTGCCAGCAGTTACGCCCAGGTATACACTGAAGCTTTCTTT
CASSYAQVYTEAFF
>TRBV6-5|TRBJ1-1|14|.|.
TGTGCCAGCACCCTCACCAGACAGACCCCTGAAGCTTTCTTT
CASTLTRQTPEAFF
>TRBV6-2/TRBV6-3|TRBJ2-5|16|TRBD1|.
TGTGCCAGCAGTTACACAGCAGGGGGTGTCGAAGAGACCCAGTACTTC
CASSYTAGGVEETQYF
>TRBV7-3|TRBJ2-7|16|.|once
TGTGCCAGCAGCCCCCCATCGGGGGCCAGCTCCTACGAGCAGTACTTC
CASSPPSGASSYEQYF
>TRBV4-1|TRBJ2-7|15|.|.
TGCGCCAGCAGCCAAGATTTCGGGGGAAGCTACGAGCAGTACTTC
CASSQDFGGSYEQYF
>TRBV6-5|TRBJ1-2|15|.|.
TGTGCCAGCAGTAGAACACGTCAGTTCGGCTATGGCTACACCTTC
CASSRTRQFGYGYTF
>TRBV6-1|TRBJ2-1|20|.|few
TGTGCCAGCAGGGCAGCTGGCGTGGTCAGCTTACTACGCTCCTACAATGAGCAGTTCTTC
CASRAAGVVSLLRSYNEQFF
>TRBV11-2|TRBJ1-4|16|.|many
TGTGCCAGCACTCGTTCGGCGGGGGGAAGTTCGGAAAAACTGTTTTTT
CASTRSAGGSSEKLFF
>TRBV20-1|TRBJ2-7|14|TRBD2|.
TGCAGTGTTGATAGCGGGGGGGCTAACTACGAGCAGTACTTC
CSVDSGGANYEQYF
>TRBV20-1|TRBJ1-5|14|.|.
TGCAGTGCTAGTTCCGGATATAGCAATCAGCCCCAGCATTTT
CSASSGYSNQPQHF
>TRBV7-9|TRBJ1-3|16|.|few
TGTGCCAGCAGCTCAGACAGGTGGTTGGCTGGAAACACCATATATTTT
CASSSDRWLAGNTIYF
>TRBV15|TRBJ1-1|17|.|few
TGTGCCACCAGCGAGACCGGACGGAGGGTTGGGGACACTGAAGCTTTCTTT
CATSETGRRVGDTEAFF
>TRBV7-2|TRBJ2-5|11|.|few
TGTGCCAGCAGCCAGACAGATTCCCAGTACTTC
CASSQTDSQYF
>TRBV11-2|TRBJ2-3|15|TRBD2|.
TGTGCCAGCGGCTTAGGAGCGGGGGGCGCAGATACGCAGTATTTT
CASGLGAGGADTQYF
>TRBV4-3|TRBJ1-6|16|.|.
TGCGCCAGCAGCCAAGATCTCTGGAACAGGGATTCACCCCTCCACTTT
CASSQDLWNRDSPLHF
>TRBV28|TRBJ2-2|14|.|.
TGTGCCAGCAGTCCTCAGGGGCCCACCGGGGAGCTGTTTTTT
CASSPQGPTGELFF
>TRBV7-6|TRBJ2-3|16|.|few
TGTGCCAGCAGCTTAAGGGGGACACGGGAGACAGATACGCAGTATTTT
CASSLRGTRETDTQYF
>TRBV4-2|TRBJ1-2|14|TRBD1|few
TGTGCCAGCAGCCAGGATCAGGGGGCGGGAGGCTACACCTTC
CASSQDQGAGGYTF
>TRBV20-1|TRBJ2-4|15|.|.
TGCAGTGCTAGAGAATGGGGGAGTTCCAAAAACATTCAGTACTTC
CSAREWGSSKNIQYF
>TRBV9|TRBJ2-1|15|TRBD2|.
TGTGCCAGCAGCGTAGCGGCGGGGGATTACAATGAGCAGTTCTTC
CASSVAAGDYNEQFF
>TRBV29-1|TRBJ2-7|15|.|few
TGCAGCGTTGAAATAGGGAAGACGGATACCTACGAGCAGTACTTC
CSVEIGKTDTYEQYF
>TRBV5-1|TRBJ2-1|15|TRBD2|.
TGCGCCAGCAGCTTCGGACTAGCGGGGAACAATGAGCAGTTCTTC
CASSFGLAGNNEQFF
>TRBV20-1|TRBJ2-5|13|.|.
TGCAGTGCTAGCGGGAGATACGGGGAGACCCAGTACTTC
CSASGRYGETQYF
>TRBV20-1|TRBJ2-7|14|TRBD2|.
TGCAGTGCTAGAGATAGCGGGATCGACTACGAGCAGTACTTC
CSARDSGIDYEQYF
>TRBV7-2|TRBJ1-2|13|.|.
TGTGCCAGCAGCTCCAGGGTTGCGGGTGGCTACACCTTC
CASSSRVAGGYTF
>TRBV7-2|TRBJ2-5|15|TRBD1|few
TGTGCCAGCAGCTTATCGGCAGGGGGCGGTAAGACCCAGTACTTC
CASSLSAGGGKTQYF
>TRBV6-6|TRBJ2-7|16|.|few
TGTGCCAGCAGTTACTCGACGGGGGCCAGTGACTACGAGCAGTACTTC
CASSYSTGASDYEQYF
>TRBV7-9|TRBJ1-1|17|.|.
TGTGCCAGCAGCTTAGCCTTCCCGGGTTCTCGGAACACTGAAGCTTTCTTT
CASSLAFPGSRNTEAFF
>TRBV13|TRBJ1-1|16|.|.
TGTGCCAGCAGCTTATCTAGGTTCGCGCTGAACACTGAAGCTTTCTTT
CASSLSRFALNTEAFF
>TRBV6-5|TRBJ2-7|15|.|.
TGTGCCGTGGCCGGGCGAGGGGCAGGGTCCTACGAGCAGTACTTC
CAVAGRGAGSYEQYF
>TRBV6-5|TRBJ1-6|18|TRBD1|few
TGTGCCAGCAGTTACACCGGACAGGGGAGCTCCTATAATTCACCCCTCCACTTT
CASSYTGQGSSYNSPLHF
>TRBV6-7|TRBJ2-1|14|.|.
TGTGCCAGCAGTTATTCGACCAGAAACAATGAGCAGTTCTTC
CASSYSTRNNEQFF
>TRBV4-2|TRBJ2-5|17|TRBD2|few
TGTGCCAGCAGCCAAGATACCGCTAGCGGGGGGTTGGAGACCCAGTACTTC
CASSQDTASGGLETQYF